Detailed here is one T cell receptor (beta chain). Its antigen target is currently unknown. Base qualities are not provided; no much larger clone lies one nucleotide away. The time point tag for this specimen amounts to: persistent/refractory GD, antithyroid drugs over 5 years with positive TRAb. For both TCR sequencing and RNA sequencing, RNA was extracted from PBMCs in TRIzol. The diagnosis of Graves' disease was made according to American Thyroid Association guidelines. Recruitment of patients was carried out at an endocrinology department in Xi'an, China. From each patient, about 9.7 milliliters of peripheral blood was collected into an EDTA anticoagulant tube. Ficoll Paque Plus density gradient separation was used to isolate PBMCs, and no further T cell sorting was done. An Agilent 2100 Bioanalyzer and agarose gel were used to assess RNA quality, and a NanoDrop 2000 was used to measure RNA concentration.

This record belongs to a study of regulatory T cells in long-lasting Graves disease (dated by TCRdb to the early 2020s). Context from the whole study: To count as having persistent Graves' disease, a patient had to have received antithyroid drug treatment for over 5 years with TSH receptor autoantibodies remaining persistently positive. The study was conducted in China and was registered as a clinical trial. Persistent Graves' disease patients were compared with newly diagnosed Graves' disease patients by peripheral blood TCR sequencing and RNA sequencing. A total of around 35 samples underwent TCR sequencing, from roughly 13 patients with persistent Graves' disease and 20 or so patients with newly diagnosed Graves' disease. Antithyroid drugs had been taken for 8.5 to 11 years on average by persistent Graves' disease patients in the clinical cohort. Findings and caveats that apply to the study as a whole: The study examined only peripheral blood because the primary lesion, thyroid tissue, could not be accessed. Compared with newly diagnosed patients, persistent Graves' disease patients had lower TCR Shannon entropy and fewer highly expanded clones, which suggests clonal expansion. Patients with persistent disease shared more public clonotypes (approximately 2,500) than newly diagnosed patients did (approximately 990). The authors acknowledged the small sample size as a limitation that may reduce accuracy. Sequencing and analysis were limited to the TCR beta chain.

The method was multiplex PCR. The sequencer was an Illumina HiSeq 4000. TCR beta libraries were built with iRepertoire HTBI primers and Arm-PCR amplification of CDR3 regions. Before sequencing, the PCR products went through gel purification. The study's own analysis went as follows. Gene usage analysis of CDR3 amino acid clonotypes relied on the roughly 67 TRBV and over 13 TRBJ segments identified across samples. Filtered high-quality paired reads were merged into contigs using COPE and FqMerger. BLAST was used to align contigs to IMGT TRBV, TRBD and TRBJ reference genes, with CDR3 defined following IMGT. Any clonotype with a frequency above 0.1% was classified as a highly expanded clone. Repertoire diversity was measured by Shannon entropy, and V-J evenness by the Gini coefficient. A clonotype was considered public if more than one individual shared it. The public sequencing data were trimmed at Q25 with fastp and processed into clonotypes with MiXCR by TCRdb, which kept only in-frame beta chains. Identical CDR3 proteins give one entry, which carries the most common genes and DNA. TCRdb's processing, not the authors' own work, is the source of the V and J calls. This sample lists roughly 400,000 distinct CDR3 sequences; around a fifth were detected once. The ten largest clonotypes hold approximately 14% of the sample.

The TCR sequence derives from a female donor with Graves disease. The sequencing here drew on peripheral blood mononuclear cells (PBMCs), taken when the disease was refractory, from a patient treated with antithyroid drugs.

Here the CDR3 is given as CASSHRTASYNEQFF. At the DNA level, the sequence is TGTGCCAGCAGCCACCGGACAGCCTCCTACAATGAGCAGTTCTTC. The sequence joins TRBV3-1 to TRBJ2-1; the D segment could be TRBD1, given 6 matching bases. Counted from cysteine to phenylalanine, this CDR3 has 15 amino acids. The DNA shown is the 45-base CDR3, in frame from base 1. Trimming costs V 3 bases and J 0 bases, and their ends lie 9 bases apart. As encoded in the germline V gene (reference sequence), CDR1 is LGHDT while CDR2 is YNNKEL.